This T cell receptor (beta chain) was obtained from a study of cytomegalovirus exposure and HLA in healthy donors. Study context: From HLA-typed donors, an early data release held some 80 million unique TCRs.

60 Vbeta and 13 Jbeta primers were used in PCR. Assay: immunoSEQ multiplex PCR; the TCRdb copy retains only in-frame clones and omits some. The sample data list 45,000 to 60,000 clones. Nominally healthy donors provided the samples, though records likely missed some immune exposures. General observations from the study: Among immune exposure information, only CMV serostatus was available.

V lost 0 bases to trimming and J lost 4 bases, with 10 bases between them. Per germline, CDR1 SGDLS and CDR2 YYNGEE. This CDR3 has 14 residues. Turning to this clone: The antigen remains unidentified.

Input material: PBMCs. This clonotype was obtained from a woman between 35 and 50 years old in good health and CMV-seronegative. This chain connects TRBV9 to TRBJ1-1; D remains unclear. The CDR3, as DNA: TGTGCCAGCAGCGTAGCAGACACCGGCACTGAAGCTTTCTTT. Residues: CASSVADTGTEAFF.